These T cell receptor beta chains were read from a single sample in a study of T cell repertoires in cytomegalovirus infection. For these receptors, no antigen is known. TCRdb used MiXCR to reprocess the reads, holding one entry per CDR3 protein. The sample contains approximately 470,000 distinct CDR3 sequences, under 55% of which appear only once. Sequenced material: cultured PBMCs, taken from culture after CMV antigen stimulation. The receptors derive from a human donor in good health (CMV status not recorded). Some clones in this sample may be carry-over from other donors' samples. Both conserved end residues are part of each CDR3. D genes are given only for firm matches. A clone size is listed for some rows: how often the clone was seen (once, few, many), or a class if it is expanded.

TRBV12-3/TRBV12-4	-	TRBJ1-6	-	CASSLGGRGVSSPLHF	TGTGCCAGCAGTTTAGGGGGGCGAGGTGTATCTTCACCCCTCCACTTT
TRBV7-9	-	TRBJ2-5	TRBD2	CASSQGLAQETQYF	TGTGCCAGCAGCCAGGGACTAGCTCAAGAGACCCAGTACTTC
TRBV6-6	-	TRBJ2-7	TRBD2	CASSYSIAGPYEQYF	TGTGCCAGCAGTTACTCGATAGCGGGTCCCTACGAGCAGTACTTC
TRBV12-3/TRBV12-4	-	TRBJ2-3	TRBD2	CASSFGGGAADTQYF	TGTGCCAGCAGTTTTGGCGGGGGGGCCGCAGATACGCAGTATTTT
TRBV12-3/TRBV12-4	few	TRBJ2-2	-	CASSLGGVRGGELFF	TGTGCCAGCAGTTTGGGCGGGGTTCGAGGCGGGGAGCTGTTTTTT
TRBV5-6	-	TRBJ2-1	-	CASSLESNEQFF	TGTGCCAGCAGCCTCGAGTCCAATGAGCAGTTCTTC
TRBV5-8	few	TRBJ1-3	-	CASSLGRRNTIYF	TGTGCCAGCAGCTTGGGTCGAAGAAACACCATATATTTT
TRBV10-3	few	TRBJ2-2	-	CAISAEGTGELFF	TGTGCCATCAGCGCTGAGGGGACCGGGGAGCTGTTTTTT
TRBV5-6	few	TRBJ2-5	-	CASKNVGWETEETQYF	TGTGCCAGCAAAAACGTGGGGTGGGAAACAGAAGAGACCCAGTACTTC
TRBV5-1	-	TRBJ2-3	-	CASSLASEGDTQYF	TGCGCCAGCAGCTTGGCTAGCGAGGGAGATACGCAGTATTTT
TRBV7-2	few	TRBJ2-5	-	CASSPRVDTGTQYF	TGTGCCAGCAGCCCCCGGGTTGATACGGGGACCCAGTACTTC
TRBV27	once	TRBJ1-1	-	CASSSSQSRIGAFF	TGTGCCAGCAGTTCGAGTCAAAGTAGGATCGGGGCTTTCTTT
TRBV11-2	-	TRBJ2-1	-	CASSTGGWGAAYNEQFF	TGTGCCAGCAGCACTGGGGGGTGGGGGGCAGCCTACAATGAGCAGTTCTTC
TRBV12-3/TRBV12-4	few	TRBJ1-5	TRBD1	CASSSGGHNQPQHF	TGTGCCAGCAGTTCAGGGGGGCATAATCAGCCCCAGCATTTT
TRBV7-6	-	TRBJ2-2	-	CASTSHTRELFF	TGTGCCAGCACCTCTCATACCAGGGAGCTGTTTTTT
TRBV7-2	few	TRBJ2-7	-	CASSLAYSEQYF	TGTGCCAGCAGCTTAGCCTACTCCGAGCAGTACTTC
TRBV7-6	few	TRBJ1-1	TRBD1	CASSLQGGEAFF	TGTGCCAGCAGCTTACAGGGGGGCGAGGCTTTCTTT
TRBV6-6	-	TRBJ2-2	TRBD1	CASIPGTGAPRELFF	TGTGCCAGCATACCCGGGACAGGGGCCCCGAGGGAGCTGTTTTTT
TRBV19	-	TRBJ1-3	-	CASSRRQGADTIYF	TGTGCCAGTAGTAGGAGACAAGGCGCGGACACCATATATTTT
TRBV2	-	TRBJ2-1	-	CASSGTLESYNEQFF	TGTGCCAGCAGCGGGACTTTAGAGTCCTACAATGAGCAGTTCTTC
TRBV4-2	few	TRBJ2-1	TRBD2	CASSQEIPTSGGYNEQFF	TGTGCCAGCAGCCAAGAGATCCCGACTAGCGGGGGATACAATGAGCAGTTCTTC
TRBV7-3	-	TRBJ1-1	TRBD1	CASSRLDRLNTEAFF	TGTGCCAGCAGCCGATTGGACAGGCTGAACACTGAAGCTTTCTTT
TRBV7-2	many	TRBJ2-2	TRBD2	CASSLNAGGLVGELFF	TGTGCCAGCAGCTTAAATGCGGGAGGGCTTGTCGGGGAGCTGTTTTTT
TRBV7-9	once	TRBJ1-5	TRBD1	CASSFHPPGQGYQPQHF	TGTGCCAGCAGTTTCCACCCCCCGGGACAGGGATATCAGCCCCAGCATTTT
TRBV7-2	few	TRBJ2-1	-	CASSLNEYNEQFF	TGTGCCAGCAGCTTAAACGAGTACAATGAGCAGTTCTTC
TRBV6-1	few	TRBJ1-5	-	CASSEEGQGTWPQHF	TGTGCCAGCAGTGAAGAAGGGCAGGGTACATGGCCCCAGCATTTT
TRBV11-2	-	TRBJ2-7	TRBD2	CASSLGRAGGWDEQYF	TGTGCCAGCAGCTTAGGACGAGCGGGAGGGTGGGACGAGCAGTACTTC
TRBV6-1	few	TRBJ2-1	-	CASSDGRKDHNEQFF	TGTGCCAGCAGTGACGGGAGAAAGGACCACAATGAGCAGTTCTTC
TRBV7-2	many	TRBJ2-1	-	CASSPRQMGEQFF	TGTGCCAGCAGCCCGCGACAAATGGGGGAGCAGTTCTTC
TRBV12-3/TRBV12-4	many	TRBJ2-7	TRBD1	CASSLSGGEQYF	TGTGCCAGCAGTTTATCAGGGGGCGAGCAGTACTTC